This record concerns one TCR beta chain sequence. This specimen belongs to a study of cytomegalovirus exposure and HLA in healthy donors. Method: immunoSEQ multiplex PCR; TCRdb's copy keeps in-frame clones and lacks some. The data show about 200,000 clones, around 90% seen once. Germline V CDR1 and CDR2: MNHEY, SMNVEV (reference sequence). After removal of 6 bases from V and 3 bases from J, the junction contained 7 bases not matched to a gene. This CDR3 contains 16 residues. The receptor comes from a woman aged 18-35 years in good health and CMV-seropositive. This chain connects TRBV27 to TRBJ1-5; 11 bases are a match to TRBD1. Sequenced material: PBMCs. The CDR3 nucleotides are TGTGCCAGCAGCCTCCGGACAGGGGGCATCAATCAGCCCCAGCATTTT. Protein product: CASSLRTGGINQPQHF.